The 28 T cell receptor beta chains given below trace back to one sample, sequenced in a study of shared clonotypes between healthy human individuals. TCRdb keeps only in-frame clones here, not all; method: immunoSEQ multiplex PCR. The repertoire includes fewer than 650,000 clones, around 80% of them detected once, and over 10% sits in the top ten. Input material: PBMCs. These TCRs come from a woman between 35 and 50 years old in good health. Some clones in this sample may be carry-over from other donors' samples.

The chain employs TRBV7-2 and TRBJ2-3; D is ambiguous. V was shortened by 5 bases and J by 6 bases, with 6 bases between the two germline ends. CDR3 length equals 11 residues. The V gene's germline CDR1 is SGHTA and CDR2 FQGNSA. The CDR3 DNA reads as TGTGCCAGCAGCCCCTGGGATACGCAGTATTTT. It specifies CASSPWDTQYF.

The DNA of the CDR3 is TGTGCCAGCAGGCCAAGAGGGGGGACGAACACTGAAGCTTTCTTT. Its translation is CASRPRGGTNTEAFF. V usage is TRBV25-1 and J usage is TRBJ1-1, with D perhaps matching TRBD1 (6 bases). V was shortened by 6 bases and J by 1 base, with 15 bases between the two germline ends. Germline CDR1 is MGHDK and CDR2 is SYGVNS. The CDR3 totals 15 residues.

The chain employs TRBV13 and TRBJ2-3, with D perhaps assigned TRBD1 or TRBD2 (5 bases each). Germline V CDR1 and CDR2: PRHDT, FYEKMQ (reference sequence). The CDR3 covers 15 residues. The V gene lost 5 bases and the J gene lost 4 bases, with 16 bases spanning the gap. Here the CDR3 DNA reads TGTGCCAGCAGCGGCCGGGGCCTGGGGGCAGATACGCAGTATTTT. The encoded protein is CASSGRGLGADTQYF. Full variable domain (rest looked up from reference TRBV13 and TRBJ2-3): AAGVIQSPRHLIKEKRETATLKCYPIPRHDTVYWYQQGPGQDPQFLISFYEKMQSDKGSIPDRFSAQQFSDYHSELNMSSLELGDSALYFCASSGRGLGADTQYFGPGTRLTVL.

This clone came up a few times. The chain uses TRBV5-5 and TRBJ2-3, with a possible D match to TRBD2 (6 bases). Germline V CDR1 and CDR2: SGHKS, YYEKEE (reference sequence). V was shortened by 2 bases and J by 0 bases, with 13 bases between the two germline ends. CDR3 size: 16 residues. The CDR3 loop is CASSFGRRGSTDTQYF. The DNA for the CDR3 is TGTGCCAGCAGCTTCGGACGGAGGGGTAGCACAGATACGCAGTATTTT. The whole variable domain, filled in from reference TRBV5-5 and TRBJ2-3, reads DAGVTQSPTHLIKTRGQQVTLRCSPISGHKSVSWYQQVLGQGPQFIFQYYEKEERGRGNFPDRFSARQFPNYSSELNVNALLLGDSALYLCASSFGRRGSTDTQYFGPGTRLTVL.

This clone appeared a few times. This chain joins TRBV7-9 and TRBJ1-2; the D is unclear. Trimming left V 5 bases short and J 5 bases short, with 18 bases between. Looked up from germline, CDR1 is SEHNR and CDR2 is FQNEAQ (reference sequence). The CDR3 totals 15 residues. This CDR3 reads CASSVLKENLYGYTF. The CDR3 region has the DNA TGTGCCAGCAGCGTCTTAAAAGAAAATTTGTATGGCTACACCTTC.

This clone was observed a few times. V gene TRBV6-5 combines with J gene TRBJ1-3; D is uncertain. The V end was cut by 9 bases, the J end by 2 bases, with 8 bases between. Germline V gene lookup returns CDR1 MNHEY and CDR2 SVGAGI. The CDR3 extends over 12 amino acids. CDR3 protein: CASANPGNTIYF. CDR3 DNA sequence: TGTGCCAGTGCCAACCCTGGAAACACCATATATTTT.

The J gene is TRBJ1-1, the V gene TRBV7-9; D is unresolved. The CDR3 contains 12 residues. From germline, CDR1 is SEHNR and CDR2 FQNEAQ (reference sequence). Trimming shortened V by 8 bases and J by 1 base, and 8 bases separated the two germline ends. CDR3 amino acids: CASGEWNTEAFF. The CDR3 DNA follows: TGTGCCAGCGGGGAGTGGAACACTGAAGCTTTCTTT.

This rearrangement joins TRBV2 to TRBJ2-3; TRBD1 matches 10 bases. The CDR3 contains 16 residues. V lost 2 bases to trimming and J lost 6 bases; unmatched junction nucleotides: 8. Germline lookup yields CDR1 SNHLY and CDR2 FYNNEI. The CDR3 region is CASSESGGTGVDTQYF. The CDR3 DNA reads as TGTGCCAGCAGTGAATCTGGGGGGACAGGGGTCGATACGCAGTATTTT.

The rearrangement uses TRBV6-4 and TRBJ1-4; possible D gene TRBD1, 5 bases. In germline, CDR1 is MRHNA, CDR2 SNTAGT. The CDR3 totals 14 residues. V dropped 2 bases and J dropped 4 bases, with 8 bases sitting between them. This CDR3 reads CASSDRGGNEKLFF. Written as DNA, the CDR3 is TGTGCCAGCAGTGACAGGGGAGGTAATGAAAAACTGTTTTTT.

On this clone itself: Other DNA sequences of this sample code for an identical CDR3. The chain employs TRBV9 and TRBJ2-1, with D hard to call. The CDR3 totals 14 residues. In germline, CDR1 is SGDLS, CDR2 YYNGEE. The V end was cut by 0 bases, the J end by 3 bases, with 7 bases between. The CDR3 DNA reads TGTGCCAGCAGCGTAGTGGGTAGCTACAATGAGCAGTTCTTC. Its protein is CASSVVGSYNEQFF.

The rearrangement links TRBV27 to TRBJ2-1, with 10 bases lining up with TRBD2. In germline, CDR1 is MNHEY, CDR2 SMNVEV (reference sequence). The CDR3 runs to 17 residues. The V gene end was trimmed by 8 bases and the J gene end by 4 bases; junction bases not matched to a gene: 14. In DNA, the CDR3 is TGTGCCAGCTCCCGCGCTAGCGGGAGTTCCCAGTACAATGAGCAGTTCTTC. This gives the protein CASSRASGSSQYNEQFF.

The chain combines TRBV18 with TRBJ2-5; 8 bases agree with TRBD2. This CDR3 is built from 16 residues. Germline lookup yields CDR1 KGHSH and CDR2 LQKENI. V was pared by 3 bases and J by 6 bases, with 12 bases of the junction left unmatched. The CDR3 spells CASSPWERESTQTQYF. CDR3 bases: TGTGCCAGCTCACCTTGGGAGCGGGAGTCTACTCAGACCCAGTACTTC.

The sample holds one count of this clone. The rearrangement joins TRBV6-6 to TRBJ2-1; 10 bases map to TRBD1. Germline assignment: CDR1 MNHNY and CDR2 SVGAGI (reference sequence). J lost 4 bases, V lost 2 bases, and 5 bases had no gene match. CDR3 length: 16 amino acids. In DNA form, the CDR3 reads TGTGCCAGCAGTTACCCGGGACAGGGGCAGTACAATGAGCAGTTCTTC. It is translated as CASSYPGQGQYNEQFF.

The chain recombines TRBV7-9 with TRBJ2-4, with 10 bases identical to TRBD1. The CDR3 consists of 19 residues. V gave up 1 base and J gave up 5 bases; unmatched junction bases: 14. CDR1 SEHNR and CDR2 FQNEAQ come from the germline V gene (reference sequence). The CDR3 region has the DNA TGTGCCAGCAGCTTAGTTCCAGGGGACAGGGGAAAAGGCCAAAACATTCAGTACTTC. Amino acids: CASSLVPGDRGKGQNIQYF.

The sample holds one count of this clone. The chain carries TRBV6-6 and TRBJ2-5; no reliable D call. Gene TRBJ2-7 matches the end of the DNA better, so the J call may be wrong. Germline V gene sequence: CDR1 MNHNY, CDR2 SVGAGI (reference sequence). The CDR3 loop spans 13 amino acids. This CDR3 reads CASSYSRQAEQYF. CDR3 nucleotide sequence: TGTGCCAGCAGTTACTCCCGACAAGCCGAGCAGTACTTC.

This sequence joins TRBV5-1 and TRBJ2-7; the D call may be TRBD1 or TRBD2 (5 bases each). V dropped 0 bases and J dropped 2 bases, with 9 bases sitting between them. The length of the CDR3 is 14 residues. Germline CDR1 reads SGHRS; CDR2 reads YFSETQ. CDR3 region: CASSLGGIPYEQYF. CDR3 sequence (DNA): TGCGCCAGCAGCTTGGGGGGGATCCCCTACGAGCAGTACTTC.

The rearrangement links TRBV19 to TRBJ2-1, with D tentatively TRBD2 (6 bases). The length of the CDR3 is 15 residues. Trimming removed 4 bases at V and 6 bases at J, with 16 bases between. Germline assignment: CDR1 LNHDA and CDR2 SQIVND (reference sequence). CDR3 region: CASSTSLASLNEQFF. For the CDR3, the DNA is TGTGCCAGTAGTACATCCCTAGCGTCACTCAATGAGCAGTTCTTC.

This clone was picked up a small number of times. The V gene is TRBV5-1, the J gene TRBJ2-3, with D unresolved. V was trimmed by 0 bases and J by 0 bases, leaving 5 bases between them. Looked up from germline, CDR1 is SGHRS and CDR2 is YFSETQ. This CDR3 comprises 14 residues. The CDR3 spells CASSLADSTDTQYF. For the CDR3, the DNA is TGCGCCAGCAGCTTGGCCGACAGCACAGATACGCAGTATTTT.

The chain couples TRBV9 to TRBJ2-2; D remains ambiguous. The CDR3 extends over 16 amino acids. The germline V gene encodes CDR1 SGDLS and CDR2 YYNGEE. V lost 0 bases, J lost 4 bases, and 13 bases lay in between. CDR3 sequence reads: CASSVAGGLPTGELFF. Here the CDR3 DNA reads TGTGCCAGCAGCGTAGCTGGTGGATTGCCCACCGGGGAGCTGTTTTTT.

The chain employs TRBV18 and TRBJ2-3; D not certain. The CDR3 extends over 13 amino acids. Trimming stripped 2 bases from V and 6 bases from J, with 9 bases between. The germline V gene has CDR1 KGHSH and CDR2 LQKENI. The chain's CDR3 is CASSPKGSDTQYF. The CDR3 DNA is TGTGCCAGCTCACCAAAGGGCTCGGATACGCAGTATTTT.

This chain's CDR3 is CSVVGGGTHTYEQYF. In DNA, the CDR3 is TGCAGCGTTGTAGGTGGTGGGACGCATACCTACGAGCAGTACTTC. This chain links TRBV29-1 with TRBJ2-7; either TRBD1 or TRBD2 may fit D (5 bases each). The CDR3 contains 15 residues. The V end was cut by 4 bases, the J end by 2 bases, with 18 bases between. CDR1 and CDR2 (germline): SQVTM, ANQGSEA.

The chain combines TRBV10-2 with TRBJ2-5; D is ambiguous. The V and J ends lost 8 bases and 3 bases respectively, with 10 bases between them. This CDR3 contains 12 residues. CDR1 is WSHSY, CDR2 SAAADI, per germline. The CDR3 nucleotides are TGCGCCAGCGCAATGGAGAAAGAGACCCAGTACTTC. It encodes CASAMEKETQYF.

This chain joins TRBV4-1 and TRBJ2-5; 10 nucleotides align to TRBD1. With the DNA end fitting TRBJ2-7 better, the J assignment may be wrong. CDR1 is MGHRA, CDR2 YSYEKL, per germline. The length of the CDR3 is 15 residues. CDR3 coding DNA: TGCGCCAGCAGCCATGAGGACAGGGGGTCTTACGAGCAGTACTTC. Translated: CASSHEDRGSYEQYF.

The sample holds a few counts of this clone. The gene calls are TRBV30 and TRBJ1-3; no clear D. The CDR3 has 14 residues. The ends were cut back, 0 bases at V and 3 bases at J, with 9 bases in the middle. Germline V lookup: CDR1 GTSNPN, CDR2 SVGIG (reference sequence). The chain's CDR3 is CAWSVNIFGNTIYF. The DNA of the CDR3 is TGTGCCTGGAGTGTGAACATATTTGGAAACACCATATATTTT.

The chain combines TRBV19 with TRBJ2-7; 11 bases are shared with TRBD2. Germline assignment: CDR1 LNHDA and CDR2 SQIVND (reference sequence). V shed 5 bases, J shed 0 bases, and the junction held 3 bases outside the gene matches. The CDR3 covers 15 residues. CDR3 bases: TGTGCCAGTAGTGAGGGACTAGCGGACTCCTACGAGCAGTACTTC. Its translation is CASSEGLADSYEQYF.

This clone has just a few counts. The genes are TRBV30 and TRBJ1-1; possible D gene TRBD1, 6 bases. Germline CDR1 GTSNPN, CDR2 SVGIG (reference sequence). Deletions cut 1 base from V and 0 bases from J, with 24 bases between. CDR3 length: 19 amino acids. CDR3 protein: CAWSGFNLQGGPMNTEAFF. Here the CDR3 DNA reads TGTGCCTGGAGTGGATTTAACCTCCAAGGGGGTCCGATGAACACTGAAGCTTTCTTT.

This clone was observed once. DNA of the CDR3: TGTGCCGGAGGTGACACCGAGAACACTGAAGCTTTCTTT. It is translated as CAGGDTENTEAFF. V usage is TRBV6-5 and J usage is TRBJ1-1; D gene ambiguous. Germline V gives CDR1 MNHEY, CDR2 SVGAGI. V lost 11 bases and J 1 base, leaving 14 bases between the germline ends. This CDR3 region has 13 residues.

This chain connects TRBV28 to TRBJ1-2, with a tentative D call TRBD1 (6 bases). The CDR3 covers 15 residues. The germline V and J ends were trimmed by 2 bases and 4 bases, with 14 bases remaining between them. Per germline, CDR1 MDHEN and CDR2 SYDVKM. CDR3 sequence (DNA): TGTGCCAGCAGTTTAACCGACAGGACCGGCTATGGCTACACCTTC. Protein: CASSLTDRTGYGYTF.